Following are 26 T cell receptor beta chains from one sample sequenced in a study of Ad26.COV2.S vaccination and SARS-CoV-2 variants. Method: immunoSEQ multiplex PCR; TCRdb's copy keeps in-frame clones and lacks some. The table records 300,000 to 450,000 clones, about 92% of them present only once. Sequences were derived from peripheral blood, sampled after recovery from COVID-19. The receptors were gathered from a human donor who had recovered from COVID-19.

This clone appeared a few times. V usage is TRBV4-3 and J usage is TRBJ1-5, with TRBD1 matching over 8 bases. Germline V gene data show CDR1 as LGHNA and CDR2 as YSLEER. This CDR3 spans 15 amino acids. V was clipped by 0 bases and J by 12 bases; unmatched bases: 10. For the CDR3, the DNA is TGCGCCAGCAGCCAAGAATGGGGACAGGTACTTGTCCAGCATTTT. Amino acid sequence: CASSQEWGQVLVQHF.

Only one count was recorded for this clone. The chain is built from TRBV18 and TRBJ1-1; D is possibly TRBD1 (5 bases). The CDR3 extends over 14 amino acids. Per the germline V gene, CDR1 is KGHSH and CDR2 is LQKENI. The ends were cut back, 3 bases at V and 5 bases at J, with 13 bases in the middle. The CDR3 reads CASSPVDQGTEAFF. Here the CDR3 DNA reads TGTGCCAGCTCACCTGTCGATCAGGGAACTGAAGCTTTCTTT. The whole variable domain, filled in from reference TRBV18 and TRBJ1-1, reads NAGVMQNPRHLVRRRGQEARLRCSPMKGHSHVYWYRQLPEEGLKFMVYLQKENIIDESGMPKERFSAEFPKEGPSILRIQQVVRGDSAAYFCASSPVDQGTEAFFGQGTRLTVV.

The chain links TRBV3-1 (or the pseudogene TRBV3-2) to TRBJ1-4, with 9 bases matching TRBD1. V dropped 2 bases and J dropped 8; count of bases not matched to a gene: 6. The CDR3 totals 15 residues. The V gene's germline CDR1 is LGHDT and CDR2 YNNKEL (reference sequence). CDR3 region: CASSQTQGAGEKLFF. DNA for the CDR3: TGTGCCAGCAGCCAAACACAGGGGGCGGGCGAAAAACTGTTTTTT.

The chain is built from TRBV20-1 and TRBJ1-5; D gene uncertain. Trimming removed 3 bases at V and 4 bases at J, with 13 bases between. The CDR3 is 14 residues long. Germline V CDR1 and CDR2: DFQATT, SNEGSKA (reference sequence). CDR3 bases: TGCAGTGCTAGTTATCTGGGTCCTAATCAGCCCCAGCATTTT. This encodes CSASYLGPNQPQHF.

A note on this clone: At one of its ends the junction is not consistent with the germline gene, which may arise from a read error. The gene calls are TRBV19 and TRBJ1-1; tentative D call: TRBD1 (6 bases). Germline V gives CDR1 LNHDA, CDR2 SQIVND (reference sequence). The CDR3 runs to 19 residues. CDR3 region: CASSLDPPLRQVLRTEAFF. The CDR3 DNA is TGTGCCAGTAGTTTAGACCCCCCACTCAGACAGGTGTTGAGGACTGAAGCTTTCTTT.

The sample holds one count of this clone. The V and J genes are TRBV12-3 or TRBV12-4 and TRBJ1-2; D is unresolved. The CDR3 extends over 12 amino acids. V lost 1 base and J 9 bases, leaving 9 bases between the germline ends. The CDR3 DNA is TGTGCCAGCAGTTTAGGTTCCGGGCGCTACACCTTC. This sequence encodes CASSLGSGRYTF.

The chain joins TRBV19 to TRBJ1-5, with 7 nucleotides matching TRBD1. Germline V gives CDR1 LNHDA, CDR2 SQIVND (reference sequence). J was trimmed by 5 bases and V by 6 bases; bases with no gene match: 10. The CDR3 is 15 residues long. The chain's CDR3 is CASSQTGVGDQPQHF. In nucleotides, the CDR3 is TGTGCCAGTAGCCAAACAGGGGTTGGGGATCAGCCCCAGCATTTT.

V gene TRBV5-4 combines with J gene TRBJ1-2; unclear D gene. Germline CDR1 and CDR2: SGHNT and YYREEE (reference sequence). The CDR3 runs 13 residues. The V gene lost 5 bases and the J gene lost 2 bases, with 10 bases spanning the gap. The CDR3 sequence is CASRRAGNYGYTF. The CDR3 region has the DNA TGTGCCAGCAGACGGGCGGGGAACTATGGCTACACCTTC.

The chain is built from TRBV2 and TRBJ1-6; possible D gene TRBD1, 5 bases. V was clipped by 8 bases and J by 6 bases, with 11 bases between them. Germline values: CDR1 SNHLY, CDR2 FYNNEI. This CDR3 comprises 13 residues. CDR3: CASSRGVNSPLHF. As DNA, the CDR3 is TGTGCCAGCTCTCGGGGGGTTAATTCACCCCTCCACTTT.

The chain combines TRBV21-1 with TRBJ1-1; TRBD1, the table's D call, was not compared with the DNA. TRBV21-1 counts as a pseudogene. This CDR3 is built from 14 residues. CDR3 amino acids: CASSNRRTGGEAFF. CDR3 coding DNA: TGTGCCAGCAGCAATAGACGGACAGGGGGGGAAGCTTTCTTT.

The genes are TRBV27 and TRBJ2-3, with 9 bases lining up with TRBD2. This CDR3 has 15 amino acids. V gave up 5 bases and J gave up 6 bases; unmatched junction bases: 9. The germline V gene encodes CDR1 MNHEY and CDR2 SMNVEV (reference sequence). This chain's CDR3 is CASSALAGGPDTQYF. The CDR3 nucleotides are TGTGCCAGCAGTGCTCTGGCGGGGGGGCCCGATACGCAGTATTTT.

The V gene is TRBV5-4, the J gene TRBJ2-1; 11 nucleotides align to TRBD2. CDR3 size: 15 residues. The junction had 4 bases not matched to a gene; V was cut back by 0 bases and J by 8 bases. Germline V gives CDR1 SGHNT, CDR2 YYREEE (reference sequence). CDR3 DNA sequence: TGTGCCAGCAGCTTGGGTAGCGGGGGGGTCTATGAGCAGTTCTTC. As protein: CASSLGSGGVYEQFF.

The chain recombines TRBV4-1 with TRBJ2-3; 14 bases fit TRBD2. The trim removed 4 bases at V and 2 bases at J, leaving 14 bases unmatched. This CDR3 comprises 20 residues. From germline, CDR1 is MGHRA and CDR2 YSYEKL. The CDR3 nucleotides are TGCGCCAGCAGCCCAAGACTGGGACTAGCGGGGGAATACGTCACAGATACGCAGTATTTT. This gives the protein CASSPRLGLAGEYVTDTQYF.

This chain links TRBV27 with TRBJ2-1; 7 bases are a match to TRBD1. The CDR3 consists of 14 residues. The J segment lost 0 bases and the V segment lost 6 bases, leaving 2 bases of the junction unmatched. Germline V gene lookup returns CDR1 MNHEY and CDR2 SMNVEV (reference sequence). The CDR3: CASRTGVSYNEQFF. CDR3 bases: TGTGCCAGCAGAACAGGGGTCTCCTACAATGAGCAGTTCTTC.

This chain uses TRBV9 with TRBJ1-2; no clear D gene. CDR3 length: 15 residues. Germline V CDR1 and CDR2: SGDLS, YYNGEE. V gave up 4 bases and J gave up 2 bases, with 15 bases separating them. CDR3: CASSTNSRLNYGYTF. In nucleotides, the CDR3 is TGTGCCAGCAGCACCAACAGCAGACTCAACTATGGCTACACCTTC.

The CDR3 protein is CASSLKRPGDGYTF. CDR3 DNA sequence: TGTGCCAGCAGCTTAAAACGGCCGGGGGATGGCTACACCTTC. The rearrangement links TRBV5-8 to TRBJ1-2; TRBD1 is a possible D gene (5 bases). Germline values: CDR1 SGHTS, CDR2 YDEGEE. This CDR3 is built from 14 residues. Trimming stripped 2 bases from V and 6 bases from J, with 14 bases between. Looking up the rest from reference TRBV5-8 and TRBJ1-2 gives the full variable domain: EAGVTQSPTHLIKTRGQQATLRCSPISGHTSVYWYQQALGLGLQFLLWYDEGEERNRGNFPPRFSGRQFPNYSSELNVNALELEDSALYLCASSLKRPGDGYTFGSGTRLTVV.

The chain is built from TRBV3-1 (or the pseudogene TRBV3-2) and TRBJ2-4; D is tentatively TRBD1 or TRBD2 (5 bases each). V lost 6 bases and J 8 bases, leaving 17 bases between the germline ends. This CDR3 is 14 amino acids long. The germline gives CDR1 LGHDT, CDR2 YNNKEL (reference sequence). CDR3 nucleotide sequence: TGTGCCAGCAGTCACCGGGGCCCAGTGGACATTCAGTACTTC. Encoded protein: CASSHRGPVDIQYF.

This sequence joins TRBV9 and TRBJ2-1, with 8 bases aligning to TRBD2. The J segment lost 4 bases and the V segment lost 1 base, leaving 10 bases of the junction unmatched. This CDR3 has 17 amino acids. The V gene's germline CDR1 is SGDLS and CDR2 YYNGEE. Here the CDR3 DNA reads TGTGCCAGCAGCGTACGCGGGGGGCCAGAATCTTACAATGAGCAGTTCTTC. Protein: CASSVRGGPESYNEQFF. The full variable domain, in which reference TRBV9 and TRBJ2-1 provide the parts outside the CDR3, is DSGVTQTPKHLITATGQRVTLRCSPRSGDLSVYWYQQSLDQGLQFLIQYYNGEERAKGNILERFSAQQFPDLHSELNLSSLELGDSALYFCASSVRGGPESYNEQFFGPGTRLTVL.

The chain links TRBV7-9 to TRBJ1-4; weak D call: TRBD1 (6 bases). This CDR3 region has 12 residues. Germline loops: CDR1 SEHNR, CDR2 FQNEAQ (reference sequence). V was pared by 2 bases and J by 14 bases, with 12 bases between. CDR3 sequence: CASSLTSQGLFF. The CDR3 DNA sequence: TGTGCCAGCAGCTTAACTTCCCAGGGGCTGTTTTTT.

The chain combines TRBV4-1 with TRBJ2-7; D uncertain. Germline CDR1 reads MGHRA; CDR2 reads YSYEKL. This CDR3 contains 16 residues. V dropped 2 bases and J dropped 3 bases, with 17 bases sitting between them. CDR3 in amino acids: CASSQKVRDNLYEQYF. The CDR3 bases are TGCGCCAGCAGCCAAAAGGTCCGAGACAACCTCTACGAGCAGTACTTC.

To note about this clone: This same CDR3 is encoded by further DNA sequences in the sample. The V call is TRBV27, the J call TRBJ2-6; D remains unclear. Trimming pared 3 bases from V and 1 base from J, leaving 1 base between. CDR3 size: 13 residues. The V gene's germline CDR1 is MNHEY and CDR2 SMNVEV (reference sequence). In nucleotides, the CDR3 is TGTGCCAGCAGTTTTTCTGGGGCCAACGTCCTGACTTTC. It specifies CASSFSGANVLTF.

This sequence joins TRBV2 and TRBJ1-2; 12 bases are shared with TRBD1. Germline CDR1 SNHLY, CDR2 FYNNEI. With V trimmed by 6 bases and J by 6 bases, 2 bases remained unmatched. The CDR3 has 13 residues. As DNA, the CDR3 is TGTGCCAGCAGGGGACAGGGGGCGGATGGCTACACCTTC. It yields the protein CASRGQGADGYTF.

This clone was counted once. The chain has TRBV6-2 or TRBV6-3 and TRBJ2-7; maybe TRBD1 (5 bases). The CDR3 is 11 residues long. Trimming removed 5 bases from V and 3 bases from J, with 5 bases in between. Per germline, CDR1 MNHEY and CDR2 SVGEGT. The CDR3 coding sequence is TGTGCCAGCAGTGACAGCTACGAGCAGTACTTC. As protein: CASSDSYEQYF.

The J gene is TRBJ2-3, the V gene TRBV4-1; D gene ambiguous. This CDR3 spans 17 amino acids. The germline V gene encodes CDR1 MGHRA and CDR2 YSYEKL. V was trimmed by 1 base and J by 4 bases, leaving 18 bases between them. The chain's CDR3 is CASSQVGLPKAADTQYF. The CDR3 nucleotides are TGCGCCAGCAGCCAAGTAGGGCTTCCCAAGGCCGCAGATACGCAGTATTTT.

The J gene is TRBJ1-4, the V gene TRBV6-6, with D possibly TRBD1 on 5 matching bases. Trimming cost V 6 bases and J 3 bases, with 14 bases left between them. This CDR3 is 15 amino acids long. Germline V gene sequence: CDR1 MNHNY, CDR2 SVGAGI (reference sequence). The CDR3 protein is CASRGWGTPNEKLFF. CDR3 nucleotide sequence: TGTGCCAGCAGGGGTTGGGGGACGCCTAATGAAAAACTGTTTTTT.

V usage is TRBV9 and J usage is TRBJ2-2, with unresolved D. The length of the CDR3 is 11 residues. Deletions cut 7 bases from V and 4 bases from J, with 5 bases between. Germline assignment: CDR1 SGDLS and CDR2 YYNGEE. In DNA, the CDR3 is TGTGCCAGCGGGCCCACCGGGGAGCTGTTTTTT. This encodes CASGPTGELFF.